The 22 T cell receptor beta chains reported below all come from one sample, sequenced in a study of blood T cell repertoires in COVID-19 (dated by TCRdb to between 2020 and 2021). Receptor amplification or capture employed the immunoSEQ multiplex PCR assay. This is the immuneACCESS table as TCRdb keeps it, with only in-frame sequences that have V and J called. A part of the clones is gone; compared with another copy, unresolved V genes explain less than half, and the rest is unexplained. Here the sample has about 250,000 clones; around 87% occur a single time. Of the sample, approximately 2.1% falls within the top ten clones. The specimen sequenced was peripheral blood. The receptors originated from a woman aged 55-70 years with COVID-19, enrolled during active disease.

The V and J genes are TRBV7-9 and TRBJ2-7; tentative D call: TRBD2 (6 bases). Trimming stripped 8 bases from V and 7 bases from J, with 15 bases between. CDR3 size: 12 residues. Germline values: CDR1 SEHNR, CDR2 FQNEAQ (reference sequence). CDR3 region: CASEGDGGEQYF. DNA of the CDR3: TGTGCCAGCGAGGGCGACGGGGGTGAGCAGTACTTC. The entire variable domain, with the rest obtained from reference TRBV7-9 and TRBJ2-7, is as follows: DTGVSQNPRHKITKRGQNVTFRCDPISEHNRLYWYRQTLGQGPEFLTYFQNEAQLEKSRLLSDRFSAERPKGSFSTLEIQRTEQGDSAMYLCASEGDGGEQYFGPGTRLTVT.

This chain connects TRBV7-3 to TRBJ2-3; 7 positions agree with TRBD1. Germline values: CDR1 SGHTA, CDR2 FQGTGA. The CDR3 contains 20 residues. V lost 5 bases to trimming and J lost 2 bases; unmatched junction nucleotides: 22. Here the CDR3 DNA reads TGTGCCAGCAGCCCCCATGCGACAGGGAACCAATTTTATGCCACAGATACGCAGTATTTT. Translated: CASSPHATGNQFYATDTQYF.

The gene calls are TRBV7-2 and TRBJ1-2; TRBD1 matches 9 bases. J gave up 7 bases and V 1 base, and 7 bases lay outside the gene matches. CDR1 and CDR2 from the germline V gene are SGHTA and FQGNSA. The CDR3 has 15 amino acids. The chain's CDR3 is CASSLVLQGAVGYTF. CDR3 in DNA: TGTGCCAGCAGCTTAGTCCTACAGGGGGCCGTTGGCTACACCTTC.

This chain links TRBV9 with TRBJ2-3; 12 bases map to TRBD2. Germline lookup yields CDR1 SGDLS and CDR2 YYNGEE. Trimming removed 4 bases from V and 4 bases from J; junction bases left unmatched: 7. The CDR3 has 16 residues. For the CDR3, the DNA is TGTGCCAGCAGCTCGCGACTAGCGGGGGCGTCAGATACGCAGTATTTT. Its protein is CASSSRLAGASDTQYF. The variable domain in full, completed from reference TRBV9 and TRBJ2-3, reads DSGVTQTPKHLITATGQRVTLRCSPRSGDLSVYWYQQSLDQGLQFLIQYYNGEERAKGNILERFSAQQFPDLHSELNLSSLELGDSALYFCASSSRLAGASDTQYFGPGTRLTVL.

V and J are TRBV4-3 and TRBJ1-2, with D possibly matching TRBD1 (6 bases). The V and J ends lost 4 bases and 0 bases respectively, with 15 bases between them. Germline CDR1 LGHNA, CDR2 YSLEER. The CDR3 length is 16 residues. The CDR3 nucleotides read TGCGCCAGCAGCCTAACCTCCAGGACAGCTAACTATGGCTACACCTTC. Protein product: CASSLTSRTANYGYTF.

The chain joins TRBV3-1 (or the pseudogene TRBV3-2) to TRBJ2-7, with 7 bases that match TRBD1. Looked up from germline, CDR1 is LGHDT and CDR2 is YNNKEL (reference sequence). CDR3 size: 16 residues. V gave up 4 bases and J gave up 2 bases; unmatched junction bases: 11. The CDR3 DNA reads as TGTGCCAGCAGCCCACCCTCACCTGGGACAGCCTACGAGCAGTACTTC. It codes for CASSPPSPGTAYEQYF.

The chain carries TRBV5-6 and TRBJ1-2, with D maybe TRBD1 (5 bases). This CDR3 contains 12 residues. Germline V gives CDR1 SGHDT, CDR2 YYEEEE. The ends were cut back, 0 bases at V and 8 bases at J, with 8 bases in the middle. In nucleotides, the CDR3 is TGTGCCAGCAGCTTGGAGCCAGGGGGCTACACCTTC. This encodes CASSLEPGGYTF.

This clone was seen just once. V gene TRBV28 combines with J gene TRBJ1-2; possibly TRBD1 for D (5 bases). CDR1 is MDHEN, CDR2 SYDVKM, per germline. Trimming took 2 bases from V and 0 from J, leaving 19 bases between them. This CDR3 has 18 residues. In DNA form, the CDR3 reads TGTGCCAGCAGTTTAGGGGATAGGCAGGGCCCCTCTAACTATGGCTACACCTTC. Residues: CASSLGDRQGPSNYGYTF.

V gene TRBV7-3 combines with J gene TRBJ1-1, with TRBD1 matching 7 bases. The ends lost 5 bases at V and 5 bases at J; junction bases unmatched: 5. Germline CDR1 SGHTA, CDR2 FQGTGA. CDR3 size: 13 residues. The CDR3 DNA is TGTGCCAGCAGCCGGGACAGAGGAACTGAAGCTTTCTTT. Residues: CASSRDRGTEAFF.

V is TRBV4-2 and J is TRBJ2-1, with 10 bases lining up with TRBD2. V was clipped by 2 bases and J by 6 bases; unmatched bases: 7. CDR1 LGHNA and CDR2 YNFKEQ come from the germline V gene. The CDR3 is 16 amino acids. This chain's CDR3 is CASSQSERGGRNEQFF. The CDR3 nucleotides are TGTGCCAGCAGCCAATCGGAGCGGGGGGGCCGCAATGAGCAGTTCTTC.

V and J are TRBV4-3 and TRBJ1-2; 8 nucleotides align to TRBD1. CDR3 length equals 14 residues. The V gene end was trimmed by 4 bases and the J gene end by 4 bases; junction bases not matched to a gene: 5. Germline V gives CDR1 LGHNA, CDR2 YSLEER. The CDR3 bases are TGCGCCAGCAGCCCAGGACAGGGACCCTATGGCTACACCTTC. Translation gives CASSPGQGPYGYTF.

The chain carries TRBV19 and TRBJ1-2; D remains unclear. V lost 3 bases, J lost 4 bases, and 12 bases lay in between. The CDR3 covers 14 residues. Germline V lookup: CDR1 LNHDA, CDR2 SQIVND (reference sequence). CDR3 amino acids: CASSIREGSYGYTF. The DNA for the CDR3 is TGTGCCAGTAGTATTCGGGAGGGTAGCTATGGCTACACCTTC.

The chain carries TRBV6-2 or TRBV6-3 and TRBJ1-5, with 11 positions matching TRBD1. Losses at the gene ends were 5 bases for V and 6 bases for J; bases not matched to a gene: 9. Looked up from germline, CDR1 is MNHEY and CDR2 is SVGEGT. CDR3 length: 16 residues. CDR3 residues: CASSGDRTGGGQPQHF. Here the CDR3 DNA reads TGTGCCAGCAGTGGGGACCGGACAGGGGGCGGTCAGCCCCAGCATTTT.

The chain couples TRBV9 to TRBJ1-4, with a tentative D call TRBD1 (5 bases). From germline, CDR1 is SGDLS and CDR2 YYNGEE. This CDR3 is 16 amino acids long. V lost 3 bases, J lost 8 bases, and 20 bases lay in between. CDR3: CASSDRDSGGKEKLFF. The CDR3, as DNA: TGTGCCAGCAGCGACCGGGACTCGGGAGGAAAGGAAAAACTGTTTTTT.

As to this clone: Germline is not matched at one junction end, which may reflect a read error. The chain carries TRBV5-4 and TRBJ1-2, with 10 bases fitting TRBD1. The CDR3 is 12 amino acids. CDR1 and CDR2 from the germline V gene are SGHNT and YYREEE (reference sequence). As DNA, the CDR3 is TGCTGCTGGGACAGGGGTAACTATGGCTACACCTTC. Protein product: CCWDRGNYGYTF.

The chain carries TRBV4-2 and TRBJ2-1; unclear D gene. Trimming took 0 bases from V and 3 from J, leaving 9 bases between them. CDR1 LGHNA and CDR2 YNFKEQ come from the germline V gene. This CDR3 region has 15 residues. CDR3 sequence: CASSQELLLYNEQFF. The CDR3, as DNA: TGTGCCAGCAGCCAAGAGCTACTTCTCTACAATGAGCAGTTCTTC.

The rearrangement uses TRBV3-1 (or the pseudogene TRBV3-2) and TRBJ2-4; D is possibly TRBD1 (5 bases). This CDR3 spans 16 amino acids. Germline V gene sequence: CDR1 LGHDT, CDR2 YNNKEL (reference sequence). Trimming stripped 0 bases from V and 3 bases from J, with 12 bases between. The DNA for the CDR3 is TGTGCCAGCAGCCAAGAAGAGGAAGGGGACAAAAACATTCAGTACTTC. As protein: CASSQEEEGDKNIQYF.

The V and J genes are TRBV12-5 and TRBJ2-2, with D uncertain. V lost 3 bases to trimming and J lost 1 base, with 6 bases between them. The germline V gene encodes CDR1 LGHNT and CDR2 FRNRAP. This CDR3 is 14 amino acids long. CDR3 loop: CASGFARNTGELFF. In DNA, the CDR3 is TGTGCTAGTGGTTTCGCCAGGAACACCGGGGAGCTGTTTTTT.

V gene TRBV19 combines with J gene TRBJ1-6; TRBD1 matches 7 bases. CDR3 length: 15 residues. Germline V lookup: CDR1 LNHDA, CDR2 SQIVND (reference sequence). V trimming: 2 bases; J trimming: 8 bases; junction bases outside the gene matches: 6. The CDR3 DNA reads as TGTGCCAGTAGTATAAGGGGGCCGTTGGATTCACCCCTCCACTTT. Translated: CASSIRGPLDSPLHF.

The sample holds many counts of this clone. This CDR3 is CASSHNFPRDRDLYGYTF. Here the CDR3 DNA reads TGTGCCAGCAGCCATAATTTTCCTAGGGACAGGGATCTCTATGGCTACACCTTC. The chain recombines TRBV4-2 with TRBJ1-2, with 9 bases lining up with TRBD1. The germline V gene has CDR1 LGHNA and CDR2 YNFKEQ. Trimming at V came to 3 bases and at J to 4 bases, leaving 15 bases not matched to a gene. The CDR3 is 18 amino acids.

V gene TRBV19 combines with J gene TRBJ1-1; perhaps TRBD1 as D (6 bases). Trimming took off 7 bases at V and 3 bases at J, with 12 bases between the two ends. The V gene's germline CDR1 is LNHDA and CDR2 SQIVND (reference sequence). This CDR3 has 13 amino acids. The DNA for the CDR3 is TGTGCCAGTACCAGGGACACTTACACTGAAGCTTTCTTT. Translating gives CASTRDTYTEAFF.

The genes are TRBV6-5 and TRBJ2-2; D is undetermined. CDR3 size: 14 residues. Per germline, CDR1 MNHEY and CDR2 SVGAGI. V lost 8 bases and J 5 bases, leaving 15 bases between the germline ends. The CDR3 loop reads CASRGTKTTGELFF. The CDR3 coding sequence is TGTGCCAGCCGAGGAACAAAAACTACCGGGGAGCTGTTTTTT.